These 32 T cell receptor beta chains originate from one sample sequenced in a study of chemoradiotherapy in HPV16-positive cancers. Some clones are missing from TCRdb's copy, which holds only in-frame ones; the method was immunoSEQ multiplex PCR. Among 9,500 to 15,000 clones listed, roughly 90% were seen once. Sequenced here: blood, sampled from a patient who underwent chemoradiotherapy. All receptors derive from a human donor with HPV-associated anogenital cancer.

This rearrangement joins TRBV7-3 to TRBJ2-3; a weak D match, TRBD1 (6 bases). V lost 5 bases and J 6 bases, leaving 24 bases between the germline ends. Germline V CDR1 and CDR2: SGHTA, FQGTGA. The CDR3 runs to 17 residues. This chain's CDR3 is CASSLHRTGPKGDTQYF. CDR3 sequence (DNA): TGTGCCAGCAGCCTGCATCGAACAGGGCCCAAGGGGGATACGCAGTATTTT.

The rearrangement uses TRBV28 and TRBJ2-7; D is perhaps TRBD1 or TRBD2 (6 bases each). Germline V gives CDR1 MDHEN, CDR2 SYDVKM. There are 18 residues in the CDR3. V lost 3 bases to trimming and J lost 4 bases, with 25 bases between them. CDR3: CASSFGGRLSFPLYEQYF. CDR3 nucleotide sequence: TGTGCCAGCAGTTTCGGGGGCCGCCTGTCCTTTCCCCTTTACGAGCAGTACTTC.

The chain uses TRBV5-6 and TRBJ1-1; 8 nucleotides match TRBD1. The CDR3 is 16 amino acids. The germline V gene encodes CDR1 SGHDT and CDR2 YYEEEE. The V and J ends lost 4 bases and 0 bases, in that order; junction bases with no gene match: 8. The CDR3 sequence is CASSPYRGIMNTEAFF. The CDR3 DNA sequence: TGTGCCAGCAGCCCGTACAGGGGGATCATGAACACTGAAGCTTTCTTT.

The chain links TRBV5-4 to TRBJ2-7, with D possibly TRBD1 on 6 matching bases. CDR1 is SGHNT and CDR2 is YYREEE in the germline V gene (reference sequence). The CDR3 consists of 15 residues. V shed 4 bases and J shed 4 bases, with 18 bases lying between them. CDR3 sequence: CASSQRTGIWYEQYF. As DNA, the CDR3 is TGTGCCAGCAGCCAACGAACAGGGATTTGGTACGAGCAGTACTTC.

The chain uses TRBV6-5 and TRBJ2-5, with D possibly matching TRBD2 (6 bases). Trimming took 4 bases from V and 6 from J, leaving 15 bases between them. This CDR3 comprises 14 residues. Germline V gene lookup returns CDR1 MNHEY and CDR2 SVGAGI. CDR3 residues: CASSWRGGPKTQYF. The CDR3 nucleotides read TGTGCCAGCAGTTGGAGGGGTGGGCCAAAGACCCAGTACTTC.

The CDR3 is CASSPGTRDRSYF. Written as DNA, the CDR3 is TGTGCCAGCAGCCCCGGCACCCGGGACAGATCCTACTTC. This chain connects TRBV11-2 to TRBJ2-7; 7 bases fit TRBD1. CDR1 and CDR2 from the germline V gene are SGHAT and FQNNGV. Trimming removed 5 bases from V and 13 bases from J; junction bases left unmatched: 14. This CDR3 region has 13 residues.

This clone was found a few times. V is TRBV15 and J is TRBJ1-5; D is uncertain. CDR3 size: 17 residues. Trimming removed 3 bases from V and 0 bases from J, with 15 bases in between. Germline-derived CDR1 and CDR2 are LNHNV and YYDKDF (reference sequence). The DNA of the CDR3 is TGTGCCACCAGCAGTCTTGACTTGGCAAATAGCAATCAGCCCCAGCATTTT. Amino acids: CATSSLDLANSNQPQHF.

The chain couples TRBV9 to TRBJ2-5; perhaps TRBD1 as D (6 bases). V was trimmed by 3 bases and J by 1 base, leaving 13 bases between them. CDR1 SGDLS and CDR2 YYNGEE come from the germline V gene. CDR3 length equals 15 residues. The chain's CDR3 is CASSATRGSQETQYF. The CDR3, as DNA: TGTGCCAGCAGCGCCACCAGGGGCTCCCAAGAGACCCAGTACTTC.

The genes are TRBV6-5 and TRBJ2-1; D unclear. Germline values: CDR1 MNHEY, CDR2 SVGAGI. The CDR3 sequence is 12 residues long. The V end lost 6 bases, the J end lost 8 bases, and 11 bases lay between the germline ends. The chain's CDR3 is CASSSVRDEQFF. The CDR3 DNA is TGTGCCAGCAGCTCCGTTCGTGATGAGCAGTTCTTC.

In this sample, this clone turned up a few times. This chain joins TRBV7-9 and TRBJ2-7, with TRBD1 matching over 9 bases. The trim removed 4 bases at V and 2 bases at J, leaving 9 bases unmatched. The germline gives CDR1 SEHNR, CDR2 FQNEAQ (reference sequence). The CDR3 loop spans 16 amino acids. CDR3 coding DNA: TGTGCCAGCAGCTCATATCAGGACAGGGGCACCTACGAGCAGTACTTC. As protein: CASSSYQDRGTYEQYF.

The V gene is TRBV5-1, the J gene TRBJ1-2; D might be TRBD1 (6 bases). Deletions cut 2 bases from V and 0 bases from J, with 14 bases between. CDR3 length equals 16 residues. Germline V CDR1 and CDR2: SGHRS, YFSETQ. The CDR3 loop is CASSLGQRSTNYGYTF. The CDR3 DNA follows: TGCGCCAGCAGCTTAGGACAGAGAAGTACTAACTATGGCTACACCTTC.

The CDR3 region has the DNA TGTGCCAGCAGCCAAGAGCTGGGCTTTCCCACCTCTTACGAGCAGTACTTC. Encoded protein: CASSQELGFPTSYEQYF. The rearrangement joins TRBV14 to TRBJ2-7; no clear D. Trimming stripped 0 bases from V and 4 bases from J, with 19 bases between. Per the germline V gene, CDR1 is SGHDN and CDR2 is FVKESK. This CDR3 is 17 amino acids long.

This clone was observed a few times. In DNA form, the CDR3 reads TGTGCCAGCAGCTTATGGGCAGGGGCTTCCTACGAGCAGTACTTC. This translates into CASSLWAGASYEQYF. The chain is built from TRBV11-2 and TRBJ2-7, with D perhaps TRBD1 (6 bases). Trimming shortened V by 2 bases and J by 1 base, and 12 bases separated the two germline ends. This CDR3 spans 15 amino acids. Per the germline V gene, CDR1 is SGHAT and CDR2 is FQNNGV.

The chain is built from TRBV9 and TRBJ2-3; D is possibly TRBD1 (6 bases). Germline V gene sequence: CDR1 SGDLS, CDR2 YYNGEE. The length of the CDR3 is 14 residues. V lost 4 bases and J 7 bases, leaving 16 bases between the germline ends. The CDR3 coding sequence is TGTGCCAGCAGCCCACCGGGACACCGCAATACGCAGTATTTT. Protein sequence: CASSPPGHRNTQYF.

J is TRBJ2-5 and V is TRBV5-1; 11 bases agree with TRBD2. The length of the CDR3 is 17 residues. V shed 3 bases, J shed 2 bases, and the junction held 9 bases outside the gene matches. CDR1 and CDR2 (germline): SGHRS, YFSETQ. This CDR3 reads CASSWGVLAGVQETQYF. The DNA of the CDR3 is TGCGCCAGCAGCTGGGGGGTACTAGCGGGGGTTCAAGAGACCCAGTACTTC.

The chain combines TRBV5-6 with TRBJ2-3; TRBD2 might be the D (6 bases). The V and J ends lost 2 bases and 0 bases respectively, with 10 bases between them. In germline, CDR1 is SGHDT, CDR2 YYEEEE. CDR3 length: 15 residues. The CDR3 spells CASSFYGGSTDTQYF. CDR3 bases: TGTGCCAGCAGCTTCTACGGGGGAAGCACAGATACGCAGTATTTT.

The V call is TRBV11-2, the J call TRBJ2-1; D unresolved. The germline V and J ends were trimmed by 1 base and 2 bases, with 9 bases remaining between them. Germline-derived CDR1 and CDR2 are SGHAT and FQNNGV. The CDR3 is 15 amino acids. Written as DNA, the CDR3 is TGTGCCAGCAGCTTAGTCGGGCAGCCCTACAATGAGCAGTTCTTC. Protein product: CASSLVGQPYNEQFF.

Only one count was recorded for this clone. CDR3 residues: CASSLVAGDAYEQYF. The CDR3, as DNA: TGTGCCAGCAGCTTAGTAGCGGGGGACGCCTACGAGCAGTACTTC. The chain carries TRBV11-2 and TRBJ2-7, with 9 bases identical to TRBD2. CDR1 is SGHAT, CDR2 FQNNGV, per germline. The CDR3 covers 15 residues. V lost 1 base to trimming and J lost 2 bases; unmatched junction nucleotides: 3.

The chain links TRBV18 to TRBJ2-2; D is perhaps TRBD1 (5 bases). The CDR3 consists of 16 residues. Per germline, CDR1 KGHSH and CDR2 LQKENI. V gave up 8 bases and J gave up 4 bases, with 20 bases separating them. The CDR3, as DNA: TGTGCCAGCGCACAGGCAGCCTCACGAGGCACCGGGGAGCTGTTTTTT. This gives the protein CASAQAASRGTGELFF.

This clone was detected a few times. The CDR3 coding sequence is TGTGCCAGCAGTGAAGCGAGCGGGGGAGGCTACGAGCAGTACTTC. It translates to CASSEASGGGYEQYF. This rearrangement joins TRBV6-1 to TRBJ2-7; TRBD2 aligns across 8 bases. CDR3 length: 15 amino acids. Trimming took 0 bases from V and 3 from J; bases not matched to a gene: 4. Germline assignment: CDR1 MNHNS and CDR2 SASEGT.

V usage is TRBV13 and J usage is TRBJ2-5; unclear D gene. V shed 4 bases and J shed 3 bases, with 6 bases lying between them. The CDR3 runs to 12 residues. Germline-derived CDR1 and CDR2 are PRHDT and FYEKMQ (reference sequence). The chain's CDR3 is CASSSGKETQYF. CDR3 coding DNA: TGTGCCAGCAGCTCGGGTAAAGAGACCCAGTACTTC.

The gene calls are TRBV5-1 and TRBJ2-3; TRBD2 matches 10 bases. V lost 5 bases and J lost 1; bases outside the gene matches: 7. Germline V CDR1 and CDR2: SGHRS, YFSETQ. The CDR3 contains 16 residues. This chain's CDR3 is CASRPSGGPGTDTQYF. CDR3 DNA: TGCGCCAGCAGACCTAGCGGGGGCCCTGGCACAGATACGCAGTATTTT.

The chain recombines TRBV30 with TRBJ2-1; 7 bases are shared with TRBD1. This CDR3 region has 13 residues. The germline V gene encodes CDR1 GTSNPN and CDR2 SVGIG (reference sequence). CDR3 sequence: CARTGQLYNEQFF. In nucleotides, the CDR3 is TGTGCTAGGACAGGACAACTTTACAATGAGCAGTTCTTC. Full variable domain (outside the CDR3, taken from reference TRBV30 and TRBJ2-1): SQTIHQWPATLVQPVGSPLSLECTVEGTSNPNLYWYRQAAGRGLQLLFYSVGIGQISSEVPQNLSASRPQDRQFILSSKKLLLSDSGFYLCARTGQLYNEQFFGPGTRLTVL.

This chain links TRBV19 with TRBJ2-1, with 11 bases matching TRBD2. This CDR3 comprises 16 residues. Trimming at V came to 9 bases and at J to 2 bases, leaving 9 bases not matched to a gene. CDR1 LNHDA and CDR2 SQIVND come from the germline V gene (reference sequence). CDR3 DNA: TGTGCCAGCAAGACTAGCGGGGCTCGGGCCTACAATGAGCAGTTCTTC. It encodes CASKTSGARAYNEQFF.

This chain connects TRBV7-8 to TRBJ2-6; a possible D gene is TRBD1 (5 bases). V gave up 5 bases and J gave up 4 bases, with 15 bases separating them. The CDR3 spans 16 residues. Germline V gene data show CDR1 as SGHVS and CDR2 as FQNEAQ. As DNA, the CDR3 is TGTGCCAGCAGCCTAGACAGACACTCGGGGGCCAACGTCCTGACTTTC. Protein: CASSLDRHSGANVLTF. Supplemented by reference TRBV7-8 and TRBJ2-6, the full variable domain reads GAGVSQSPRYKVAKRGQDVALRCDPISGHVSLFWYQQALGQGPEFLTYFQNEAQLDKSGLPSDRFFAERPEGSVSTLKIQRTQQEDSAVYLCASSLDRHSGANVLTFGAGSRLTVL.

The rearrangement uses TRBV21-1 and TRBJ2-1; the table's D gene call, TRBD2, was not cross checked with the DNA. TRBV21-1 is classified as a pseudogene. CDR3 length equals 12 residues. DNA of the CDR3: TGTGCCAGCAGCTCTCGTTCCTATGAGCAGTTCTTC. Protein: CASSSRSYEQFF.

The count of this clone is one. This sequence joins TRBV13 and TRBJ2-2, with D possibly TRBD1 on 6 matching bases. The CDR3 extends over 15 amino acids. Germline values: CDR1 PRHDT, CDR2 FYEKMQ (reference sequence). Trimming left V 5 bases short and J 4 bases short, with 14 bases between. The CDR3 here is CASSLITGRTGELFF. CDR3 DNA sequence: TGTGCCAGCAGCCTCATTACAGGGCGCACCGGGGAGCTGTTTTTT. The entire variable domain, with the rest obtained from reference TRBV13 and TRBJ2-2, is as follows: AAGVIQSPRHLIKEKRETATLKCYPIPRHDTVYWYQQGPGQDPQFLISFYEKMQSDKGSIPDRFSAQQFSDYHSELNMSSLELGDSALYFCASSLITGRTGELFFGEGSRLTVL.

The chain is built from TRBV5-4 and TRBJ2-7; TRBD1 aligns across 9 bases. Germline assignment: CDR1 SGHNT and CDR2 YYREEE (reference sequence). The CDR3 covers 16 residues. V lost 5 bases to trimming and J lost 3 bases; unmatched junction nucleotides: 12. CDR3 in amino acids: CASSTAGTGLGYEQYF. CDR3 in DNA: TGTGCCAGCAGTACGGCAGGGACAGGGCTGGGCTACGAGCAGTACTTC.

The V gene is TRBV2, the J gene TRBJ2-2, with D maybe TRBD1 (6 bases). Trimming took 9 bases from V and 0 from J, leaving 11 bases between them. CDR1 SNHLY and CDR2 FYNNEI come from the germline V gene. CDR3 length: 14 amino acids. The DNA of the CDR3 is TGTGCCAGTACGGGACAATCGAACACCGGGGAGCTGTTTTTT. Residues: CASTGQSNTGELFF.

The J gene is TRBJ2-2, the V gene TRBV18; D not certain. Germline CDR1 is KGHSH and CDR2 is LQKENI. Trimming removed 6 bases from V and 3 bases from J, with 11 bases in between. This CDR3 is built from 14 residues. CDR3 sequence reads: CASSRDTDTGELFF. CDR3 sequence (DNA): TGTGCCAGCTCCCGAGACACCGACACCGGGGAGCTGTTTTTT.

V and J are TRBV7-9 and TRBJ2-7; 11 nucleotides match TRBD2. The V gene's germline CDR1 is SEHNR and CDR2 FQNEAQ (reference sequence). The CDR3 runs 15 residues. V shed 5 bases, J shed 0 bases, and the junction held 3 bases outside the gene matches. CDR3 in DNA: TGTGCCAGCAGCCCGACTAGCGGGGACTCCTACGAGCAGTACTTC. Translation gives CASSPTSGDSYEQYF.

The V call is TRBV6-5, the J call TRBJ2-1; 8 bases align to TRBD1. Germline V gene lookup returns CDR1 MNHEY and CDR2 SVGAGI. This CDR3 comprises 14 residues. V lost 7 bases and J lost 7; bases outside the gene matches: 9. CDR3 amino acids: CASTDSDRVNEQFF. The CDR3 DNA reads as TGTGCCAGCACAGATTCGGACAGGGTGAATGAGCAGTTCTTC.